The rows below give T cell receptor beta chains drawn from one sample of a study of blood T cells in healthy people across ages. TCRdb re-called the 5' RACE reads with MiXCR, one entry per CDR3 protein. The table lists 1.5 million or so distinct CDR3 sequences, approximately 40% of them singletons. Source material: blood. Every receptor here comes from a woman between 18 and 30 years old in good health. Each CDR3 is given with its conserved first and last residue. Each record gives: CDR3 length, D gene, J gene, clone size, V gene, CDR3 protein, CDR3 DNA. A D gene is named only where the DNA matches it firmly. A clone size is listed for some rows: how often the clone was seen (once, few, many), or a class if it is expanded.

14	NA	TRBJ2-5	few	TRBV7-9	CASSQPDSQETQYF	TGTGCCAGCAGCCAACCGGACAGTCAAGAGACCCAGTACTTC
15	TRBD1	TRBJ1-1	NA	TRBV11-1	CASSLQGGFGTEAFF	TGTGCCAGCAGCTTGCAGGGGGGGTTCGGCACTGAAGCTTTCTTT
15	TRBD1	TRBJ2-2	few	TRBV5-1	CASSSPDRETGELFF	TGCGCCAGCAGCTCGCCGGACAGGGAGACCGGGGAGCTGTTTTTT
13	NA	TRBJ1-5	once	TRBV29-1	CSVERTGNQPQHF	TGCAGCGTTGAACGGACAGGCAATCAGCCCCAGCATTTT
13	NA	TRBJ2-3	NA	TRBV20-1	CSASEGGDPREYF	TGCAGTGCTAGCGAAGGAGGAGACCCGCGGGAGTATTTT
13	TRBD1	TRBJ1-2	NA	TRBV5-4	CASSMTGVNGYTF	TGTGCCAGCAGCATGACAGGGGTGAACGGCTACACCTTC
14	NA	TRBJ2-1	NA	TRBV30	CAWSLGRSYNEQFF	TGTGCCTGGAGCCTAGGAAGGTCCTACAATGAGCAGTTCTTC
13	TRBD2	TRBJ2-1	NA	TRBV24-1	CATSTSSGDEQFF	TGTGCCACCTCGACCTCTAGCGGGGATGAGCAGTTCTTC
15	TRBD1	TRBJ2-7	NA	TRBV9	CAGSGSGTVSYEQYF	TGTGCCGGCAGTGGTTCCGGGACAGTATCCTACGAGCAGTACTTC
13	NA	TRBJ2-7	NA	TRBV6-2/TRBV6-3	CASSYSPAYEQYF	TGTGCCAGCAGTTACTCGCCGGCCTACGAGCAGTACTTC
16	TRBD2	TRBJ2-3	few	TRBV4-1	CASSQEREGPTDTQYF	TGCGCCAGCAGCCAAGAGCGGGAGGGCCCCACAGATACGCAGTATTTT
13	NA	TRBJ1-5	once	TRBV12-5	CASGVGEHQPQHF	TGTGCTAGTGGTGTGGGGGAGCATCAGCCCCAGCATTTT
17	NA	TRBJ2-5	few	TRBV6-1	CASSAPSGWGAKETQYF	TGTGCCAGCAGTGCCCCTTCGGGGTGGGGGGCGAAAGAGACCCAGTACTTC
11	NA	TRBJ2-5	few	TRBV5-5	CASTAGKGQYF	TGTGCCAGCACCGCCGGGAAGGGGCAGTACTTC
14	NA	TRBJ2-1	NA	TRBV12-3/TRBV12-4	CASSFITDVGEQFF	TGTGCCAGCAGTTTTATAACGGACGTAGGCGAGCAGTTCTTC
14	TRBD1	TRBJ2-1	NA	TRBV6-1	CASSAGTGGFEQFF	TGTGCCAGCAGTGCCGGGACAGGGGGTTTTGAGCAGTTCTTC
19	TRBD1	TRBJ2-1	NA	TRBV6-1	CASSEKGQGGIISYNEQFF	TGTGCCAGCAGTGAAAAGGGACAGGGGGGAATTATCTCCTACAATGAGCAGTTCTTC
14	NA	TRBJ2-7	many	TRBV25-1	CASSERGGTYEQYF	TGTGCCAGCAGTGAACGAGGAGGAACCTACGAGCAGTACTTC
15	TRBD1	TRBJ2-1	few	TRBV20-1	CSPSTGGQGYNEQFF	TGCAGTCCCTCCACCGGGGGACAGGGTTACAATGAGCAGTTCTTC
17	TRBD2	TRBJ2-1	NA	TRBV5-1	CASSSLSSGGTYNEQFF	TGCGCCAGCAGCTCCCTCTCCAGCGGGGGGACCTACAATGAGCAGTTCTTC
16	NA	TRBJ1-2	NA	TRBV11-2	CASSLMAESNRHGYTF	TGTGCCAGCAGCTTAATGGCCGAATCAAACAGACATGGCTACACCTTC
16	NA	TRBJ2-1	NA	TRBV12-3/TRBV12-4	CASSLSAESSYNEQFF	TGTGCCAGCAGTTTATCCGCGGAGAGCTCCTACAATGAGCAGTTCTTC
14	NA	TRBJ2-7	NA	TRBV7-2	CASSFDWGSYEQYF	TGTGCCAGCAGCTTTGACTGGGGCTCCTACGAGCAGTACTTC
15	NA	TRBJ1-6	few	TRBV9	CASSVGGGNNSPLHF	TGTGCCAGCAGCGTAGGAGGCGGGAATAATTCACCCCTCCACTTT
11	NA	TRBJ2-7	NA	TRBV29-1	CSVRGDGEQYF	TGCAGCGTTCGGGGAGATGGCGAGCAGTACTTC
15	TRBD2	TRBJ2-5	NA	TRBV28	CASTPGGFSYNEQYF	TGTGCCAGCACCCCGGGGGGATTTTCCTACAATGAGCAGTACTTC
13	NA	TRBJ2-3	NA	TRBV29-1	CSVLPLSTDTQYF	TGCAGCGTTCTACCACTTAGCACAGATACGCAGTATTTT
15	TRBD2	TRBJ2-3	NA	TRBV6-2/TRBV6-3	CASSYGSGGSDTQYF	TGTGCCAGCAGTTACGGTAGCGGGGGGTCAGATACGCAGTATTTT
14	NA	TRBJ1-1	few	TRBV10-3	CAISVGSENTEAFF	TGTGCCATCAGTGTGGGCAGCGAGAACACTGAAGCTTTCTTT
16	TRBD2	TRBJ2-5	NA	TRBV29-1	CSVEGASGGLLETQYF	TGCAGCGTTGAAGGAGCTAGCGGGGGTTTGTTGGAGACCCAGTACTTC
15	NA	TRBJ2-3	NA	TRBV18	CASHAQGLRKDTQYF	TGTGCCAGTCACGCGCAGGGTCTTAGGAAAGATACGCAGTATTTT
13	NA	TRBJ2-7	NA	TRBV7-2	CASSRIKAYEQYF	TGTGCCAGCAGCCGGATCAAGGCCTACGAGCAGTACTTC
14	NA	TRBJ2-1	many	TRBV25-1	CASSEWSSYNEQFF	TGTGCCAGCAGTGAGTGGAGCTCCTACAATGAGCAGTTCTTC
15	NA	TRBJ1-2	NA	TRBV9	CASSVEQAPNYGYTF	TGTGCCAGCAGCGTAGAGCAGGCCCCAAACTATGGCTACACCTTC
14	NA	TRBJ2-7	NA	TRBV4-1	CASSQGRGVYEQYF	TGCGCCAGCAGCCAAGGCAGGGGAGTCTACGAGCAGTACTTC
20	NA	TRBJ2-7	NA	TRBV29-1	CSVEILRVPKRGRPTYEQYF	TGCAGCGTTGAAATTTTACGGGTCCCAAAGCGAGGGCGGCCAACCTACGAGCAGTACTTC
15	NA	TRBJ2-4	NA	TRBV6-1	CASTSPTEPYVEQYF	TGTGCCAGCACTTCACCCACTGAACCCTACGTAGAGCAGTACTTC
14	TRBD1	TRBJ2-1	NA	TRBV29-1	CSAMDRGLYNEQFF	TGCAGCGCAATGGACAGGGGGCTGTACAATGAGCAGTTCTTC
16	TRBD2	TRBJ2-3	NA	TRBV9	CASSVGSGGAGDTQYF	TGTGCCAGCAGCGTAGGTAGCGGGGGGGCCGGAGATACGCAGTATTTT
13	NA	TRBJ2-1	NA	TRBV28	CASSLTEPNEQFF	TGTGCCAGCAGTTTAACGGAGCCGAATGAGCAGTTCTTC
15	NA	TRBJ1-6	NA	TRBV9	CASSVTGTSNSPLHF	TGTGCCAGCAGCGTAACCGGGACCTCCAATTCACCCCTCCACTTT
15	NA	TRBJ1-2	many	TRBV7-9	CASSLAGSANYGYTF	TGTGCCAGCAGCTTGGCAGGGTCCGCAAACTATGGCTACACCTTC